This passage covers 16 T cell receptor beta chains from one sample sequenced in a study of OX40 agonist ivuxolimab in advanced cancers. The protocol was immunoSEQ multiplex PCR, while the TCRdb copy is restricted to in-frame clones and leaves out a portion. The repertoire holds roughly 56,000 clones, with 75% to 85% as singletons. The sequenced sample was CD4+ or CD8+ T cells sorted from blood, obtained in a trial of the OX40 agonist ivuxolimab. The receptors here all came from an adult with an advanced solid tumor such as melanoma, head and neck, liver or kidney cancer.

The chain combines TRBV7-6 with TRBJ2-7; D not resolved. Germline values: CDR1 SGHVS, CDR2 FNYEAQ. Trimming left V 3 bases short and J 3 bases short, with 6 bases between. The CDR3 runs 12 residues. The chain's CDR3 is CASSLTGYEQYF. The DNA for the CDR3 is TGTGCCAGCAGCTTGACGGGCTACGAGCAGTACTTC.

The CDR3 here is CASSPPSGTFSGNTIYF. The DNA of the CDR3 is TGTGCCAGCTCACCACCAAGTGGGACATTCTCTGGAAACACCATATATTTT. The chain combines TRBV18 with TRBJ1-3; D may be TRBD1 (6 bases). The length of the CDR3 is 17 residues. Deletions cut 0 bases from V and 0 bases from J, with 12 bases between. Germline V lookup: CDR1 KGHSH, CDR2 LQKENI.

The V and J genes are TRBV4-2 and TRBJ2-7, with 7 bases identical to TRBD2. V shed 5 bases and J 2 bases; nucleotides not matched to a gene: 9. Germline CDR1 reads LGHNA; CDR2 reads YNFKEQ. The CDR3 is 15 residues long. The CDR3 region is CASSLSWGGTYEQYF. As DNA, the CDR3 is TGTGCCAGCAGCTTGTCGTGGGGGGGAACCTACGAGCAGTACTTC.

The V and J genes are TRBV6-6 and TRBJ1-5, with TRBD1 matching over 8 bases. Germline CDR1 and CDR2: MNHNY and SVGAGI (reference sequence). The V segment lost 7 bases and the J segment 7 bases; nucleotides outside the gene matches: 12. The length of the CDR3 is 15 residues. CDR3 region: CASMSDRGVRQPQHF. The CDR3 DNA is TGTGCCAGCATGAGCGACAGGGGAGTTCGACAGCCCCAGCATTTT.

The rearrangement uses TRBV6-5 and TRBJ2-1; D is possibly TRBD2 (5 bases). The germline CDR1 and CDR2 sequences are MNHEY and SVGAGI. The CDR3 runs 12 residues. Deletions cut 8 bases from V and 0 bases from J, with 5 bases between. The CDR3 sequence: CASLASYNEQFF. The DNA of the CDR3 is TGTGCCAGCCTAGCCTCCTACAATGAGCAGTTCTTC.

The chain carries TRBV7-2 and TRBJ1-1, with 8 bases matching TRBD1. The CDR3 is made up of 15 amino acids. J gave up 4 bases and V 1 base, and 5 bases lay outside the gene matches. The germline gives CDR1 SGHTA, CDR2 FQGNSA. CDR3 bases: TGTGCCAGCAGCTTAGACAGGGGGACCATCACTGAAGCTTTCTTT. Its protein product is CASSLDRGTITEAFF.

This clone was detected only once. The chain links TRBV7-9 to TRBJ1-1; no definite D call. Looked up from germline, CDR1 is SEHNR and CDR2 is FQNEAQ (reference sequence). Trimming took off 1 base at V and 0 bases at J, with 6 bases between the two ends. The CDR3 spans 14 residues. In nucleotides, the CDR3 is TGTGCCAGCAGCTTAGGAACAGTGAACACTGAAGCTTTCTTT. This encodes CASSLGTVNTEAFF.

The J gene is TRBJ1-4, the V gene TRBV4-2; the match to TRBD1 covers 8 bases. V lost 0 bases, J lost 7 bases, and 7 bases stayed unmatched. CDR1 LGHNA and CDR2 YNFKEQ come from the germline V gene. The CDR3 is made up of 16 amino acids. The CDR3 nucleotides read TGTGCCAGCAGCCAAGATCGGGCAGGGGGCGCTGAAAAACTGTTTTTT. The encoded protein is CASSQDRAGGAEKLFF.

In this sample, this clone turned up a few times. The chain recombines TRBV18 with TRBJ1-2, with a possible D match to TRBD1 (5 bases). Trimming pared 4 bases from V and 6 bases from J, leaving 12 bases between. Germline CDR1 is KGHSH and CDR2 is LQKENI. The CDR3 contains 13 residues. The CDR3 region has the DNA TGTGCCAGCTCACACCAGGGTGGCAATGGCTACACCTTC. It encodes CASSHQGGNGYTF.

The V gene is TRBV23-1, the J gene TRBJ2-1; TRBD2 aligns across 9 bases. TRBV23-1 is treated as an ORF (open reading frame) with a function not yet certain. The V gene end was trimmed by 6 bases and the J gene end by 5 bases; junction bases not matched to a gene: 8. The CDR3 is 15 amino acids. The DNA of the CDR3 is TGCGCCAGCAGCCCCCAAAGCGGGGGGAACAATGAGCAGTTCTTC. Amino acids: CASSPQSGGNNEQFF.

V gene TRBV15 combines with J gene TRBJ1-2; D remains unclear. Germline lookup yields CDR1 LNHNV and CDR2 YYDKDF (reference sequence). Trimming shortened V by 0 bases and J by 4 bases, and 9 bases separated the two germline ends. The length of the CDR3 is 14 residues. CDR3 amino acids: CATSRDSAGYGYTF. The CDR3 region has the DNA TGTGCCACCAGCAGAGATTCGGCAGGCTATGGCTACACCTTC. The complete variable domain, with remaining parts taken from reference TRBV15 and TRBJ1-2, reads DAMVIQNPRYQVTQFGKPVTLSCSQTLNHNVMYWYQQKSSQAPKLLFHYYDKDFNNEADTPDNFQSRRPNTSFCFLDIRSPGLGDTAMYLCATSRDSAGYGYTFGSGTRLTVV.

This clone was observed a few times. J is TRBJ1-3 and V is TRBV5-1, with D maybe TRBD1 (5 bases). From germline, CDR1 is SGHRS and CDR2 YFSETQ. CDR3 length: 14 amino acids. The germline V and J ends were trimmed by 5 bases and 3 bases, with 12 bases remaining between them. The CDR3 region is CASRPSDSGNTIYF. The CDR3 nucleotides read TGCGCCAGCAGACCCAGTGACAGTGGAAACACCATATATTTT.

This clone was picked up a small number of times. The chain couples TRBV9 to TRBJ2-5; D might be TRBD2 (5 bases). CDR1 and CDR2 from the germline V gene are SGDLS and YYNGEE. The CDR3 is 15 amino acids. Trimming removed 3 bases at V and 3 bases at J, with 15 bases between. CDR3 nucleotide sequence: TGTGCCAGCAGCGCACGGACTGGGAGAGAAGAGACCCAGTACTTC. It encodes CASSARTGREETQYF.

This clone came up a few times. This sequence joins TRBV19 and TRBJ2-3; 7 positions match TRBD1. Trimming at V came to 3 bases and at J to 3 bases, leaving 18 bases not matched to a gene. The CDR3 runs 19 residues. Germline V gives CDR1 LNHDA, CDR2 SQIVND (reference sequence). The CDR3 loop reads CASSIRPPSTGSGTDTQYF. For the CDR3, the DNA is TGTGCCAGTAGTATCAGACCCCCATCGACAGGGTCAGGTACAGATACGCAGTATTTT.

This chain uses TRBV19 with TRBJ2-2, with TRBD1 as a possible D gene (6 bases). V dropped 5 bases and J dropped 7 bases, with 11 bases sitting between them. The CDR3 runs to 13 residues. Germline V gene lookup returns CDR1 LNHDA and CDR2 SQIVND (reference sequence). CDR3 loop: CASSQQGIGELFF. CDR3 DNA sequence: TGTGCCAGTAGTCAACAGGGAATCGGGGAGCTGTTTTTT.

The gene calls are TRBV19 and TRBJ2-1, with 9 positions matching TRBD2. V shed 2 bases, J shed 5 bases, and the junction held 13 bases outside the gene matches. Germline V gene sequence: CDR1 LNHDA, CDR2 SQIVND (reference sequence). The CDR3 runs 18 residues. CDR3 loop: CASSISAGLATSDNEQFF. CDR3 nucleotide sequence: TGTGCCAGTAGTATAAGCGCCGGACTAGCGACGTCCGACAATGAGCAGTTCTTC. The full variable domain, with the rest looked up from reference TRBV19 and TRBJ2-1, is DGGITQSPKYLFRKEGQNVTLSCEQNLNHDAMYWYRQDPGQGLRLIYYSQIVNDFQKGDIAEGYSVSREKKESFPLTVTSAQKNPTAFYLCASSISAGLATSDNEQFFGPGTRLTVL.